Listed below are T cell receptor beta chains from one sample, sequenced in a study of breast tumors, draining lymph nodes, adjacent tissues. MiXCR was run by TCRdb on the multiplex PCR reads, yielding one entry per CDR3 protein. The sample contains roughly 130,000 distinct CDR3 sequences, roughly 21% of which appear only once. Sequences were obtained from axillary lymph node tissue. The source of these receptors is a female donor with breast cancer. Some clones in this sample may be carry-over from other donors' samples. CDR3s leave out the opening cysteine and the closing phenylalanine or tryptophan. A D gene is named only where the DNA matches it firmly.

j_call | d_call | v_call | cdr3_length | cdr3_aa
TRBJ1-2 | - | TRBV4-1 | 15 | ASSQERRLQANYGYT
TRBJ1-2 | TRBD1 | TRBV24-1 | 12 | ATSDSPGTAGYT
TRBJ2-1 | - | TRBV11-2 | 10 | ASSLNSNEQF
TRBJ2-1 | TRBD2 | TRBV7-7 | 15 | ASSLGTGLGSYNEQF
TRBJ2-1 | - | TRBV7-2 | 16 | ASSLALPGALSNNEQC
TRBJ2-1 | - | TRBV12-3/TRBV12-4 | 10 | ASSLELYEQF
TRBJ2-2 | TRBD1 | TRBV20-1 | 14 | SARAPPGQKTGELF
TRBJ2-3 | TRBD2 | TRBV6-5 | 13 | ASSLSGGGADTQY
TRBJ1-5 | - | TRBV7-9 | 12 | ASSFTGRNQPQH
TRBJ2-7 | TRBD1 | TRBV20-1 | 10 | SAKGQPYEQY
TRBJ2-5 | - | TRBV5-4 | 12 | ASSLPGGQETQY
TRBJ1-2 | - | TRBV11-2 | 10 | ASSLNTYGYT
TRBJ2-7 | - | TRBV24-1 | 11 | ATSDGLQDEQY
TRBJ2-3 | TRBD2 | TRBV7-2 | 11 | ASAGGGTDTQY
TRBJ1-3 | - | TRBV9 | 13 | ASSVAAGRSDTIY
TRBJ1-4 | - | TRBV5-1 | 13 | ASSLARTTNEKLF
TRBJ1-2 | - | TRBV28 | 13 | ASSSRQALGLGYT
TRBJ1-2 | - | TRBV24-1 | 12 | ATSDTGTLYGYT
TRBJ2-2 | - | TRBV28 | 14 | ASSLKGGWNTGELF
TRBJ1-5 | TRBD1 | TRBV4-2 | 14 | ASSQPTGRANQPQH
TRBJ2-2 | TRBD1 | TRBV5-6 | 14 | ASSLGRTGYTGELF
TRBJ1-6 | - | TRBV6-1 | 13 | ASSEFSRSFGALH
TRBJ2-1 | TRBD2 | TRBV29-1 | 12 | SVAGTSGHNEQF
TRBJ2-1 | - | TRBV11-2 | 12 | ASSLASGHNEQF
TRBJ2-2 | TRBD2 | TRBV10-1 | 13 | ASSEREGNTGELF
TRBJ1-2 | - | TRBV7-9 | 12 | ASSVSGRNYGYT
TRBJ1-6 | TRBD1 | TRBV10-3 | 15 | AISGTGSSSYNSPLH
TRBJ2-7 | TRBD2 | TRBV7-8 | 12 | ASSLETGLGEQY
TRBJ2-7 | TRBD2 | TRBV5-5 | 14 | ASSARTSGSSYEQY
TRBJ1-5 | - | TRBV20-1 | 12 | SARDRTGNQPQH
TRBJ2-3 | - | TRBV3-1 | 10 | ASSQVEDTQY
TRBJ2-3 | - | TRBV9 | 11 | ASSVTTSDTQY
TRBJ2-2 | TRBD2 | TRBV9 | 15 | ASNGLAGVWDTGELF
TRBJ1-5 | - | TRBV20-1 | 17 | SAILRVGGVSISNQPQH
TRBJ2-1 | TRBD1 | TRBV19 | 13 | ASSTTGTGNNEQF
TRBJ2-2 | - | TRBV9 | 12 | ASSQTQGSGELF
TRBJ2-7 | TRBD2 | TRBV20-1 | 16 | SARDASSASGGSYEQY
TRBJ2-2 | - | TRBV20-1 | 13 | SASPSVFNTGELF
TRBJ1-4 | TRBD1 | TRBV28 | 12 | ASSLLGGEEKLF
TRBJ2-1 | - | TRBV6-5 | 10 | ASSLRVGEQF
TRBJ2-1 | - | TRBV24-1 | 12 | ATSVGSAYNEQF
TRBJ1-5 | TRBD1 | TRBV29-1 | 10 | SVGTGYQPQH
TRBJ2-2 | TRBD1 | TRBV7-2 | 13 | ASSLRTGNTGELF
TRBJ2-1 | - | TRBV20-1 | 12 | SALAGQPNNEQF
TRBJ2-7 | TRBD1 | TRBV6-1 | 12 | ASRRTGTAGEQY
TRBJ1-4 | - | TRBV18 | 15 | ASSPPGGGRGVEKLF
TRBJ1-5 | - | TRBV6-1 | 11 | ASSERRDQPQH
TRBJ2-5 | - | TRBV19 | 13 | ASSSTGGGLETQY
TRBJ2-7 | TRBD2 | TRBV4-1 | 14 | ASSRPGLAEAVEQY
TRBJ2-2 | TRBD1 | TRBV5-1 | 13 | ASSSTGQGSGELF
TRBJ2-3 | - | TRBV3-1 | 11 | ASSQSTGDTQY